The next 17 T cell receptor beta chains were all read from a single sample in a study of graft-versus-host responses after intestinal transplantation. Repertoires were generated with immunoSEQ multiplex PCR, while TCRdb's copy carries only in-frame clones and drops some. In the table there are 96,000 or so clones, around nine tenths of which are singletons. What these receptors recognize is not known. Source: unstimulated CD4+ T cells sorted from spleen or lymph node cells, taken before intestinal transplant. The receptors originated from a human donor who received an intestinal transplant.

This clone occurred once. This chain links TRBV6-1 with TRBJ2-2, with 8 bases aligning to TRBD1. The CDR3 covers 13 residues. The trim removed 4 bases at V and 6 bases at J, leaving 1 base unmatched. CDR1 and CDR2 from the germline V gene are MNHNS and SASEGT. CDR3 loop: CASSVQGAGELFF. The DNA for the CDR3 is TGTGCCAGCAGTGTACAGGGGGCCGGGGAGCTGTTTTTT.

This clone was observed a single time. An end of the junction does not agree with germline; a read error may underlie this. The genes are TRBV2 and TRBJ2-7; no reliable D call. The CDR3 consists of 11 residues. Germline values: CDR1 SNHLY, CDR2 FYNNEI. The CDR3: CASSEVRFLDF. The CDR3 DNA is TGTGCCAGCAGTGAAGTCCGGTTTCTAGACTTC.

The chain couples TRBV6-1 to TRBJ2-7; perhaps TRBD2 as D (6 bases). Trimming took 3 bases from V and 4 from J, leaving 13 bases between them. The CDR3 totals 14 residues. Germline V gives CDR1 MNHNS, CDR2 SASEGT. CDR3 sequence (DNA): TGTGCCAGCAGTGAGGCGGGGATGGTTTACGAGCAGTACTTC. It is translated as CASSEAGMVYEQYF.

The chain links TRBV28 to TRBJ2-5, with D possibly TRBD1 on 7 matching bases. Germline CDR1 is MDHEN and CDR2 is SYDVKM. V was clipped by 5 bases and J by 5 bases, with 15 bases between them. CDR3 length: 14 residues. CDR3: CASSVPRGVETQYF. In DNA, the CDR3 is TGTGCCAGCAGTGTCCCCAGGGGGGTGGAGACCCAGTACTTC.

The J gene is TRBJ1-2, the V gene TRBV10-3; 8 nucleotides line up with TRBD1. The CDR3 is 14 amino acids. V was clipped by 6 bases and J by 3 bases; unmatched bases: 6. Germline CDR1 and CDR2: ENHRY and SYGVKD. The CDR3, as DNA: TGTGCCATCAGCCCCCAGGGGGCTGACTATGGCTACACCTTC. It is translated as CAISPQGADYGYTF.

CDR3 protein: CASSVAEGAGYTEAFF. The CDR3 nucleotides read TGTGCCAGCAGCGTAGCGGAGGGGGCGGGTTACACTGAAGCTTTCTTT. The chain employs TRBV9 and TRBJ1-1, with 7 positions matching TRBD1. Germline lookup yields CDR1 SGDLS and CDR2 YYNGEE. This CDR3 contains 16 residues. Losses at the gene ends were 0 bases for V and 3 bases for J; bases not matched to a gene: 8.

The chain is built from TRBV6-1 and TRBJ1-4, with unresolved D. CDR1 and CDR2 from the germline V gene are MNHNS and SASEGT. V was clipped by 4 bases and J by 4 bases, with 19 bases between them. There are 17 residues in the CDR3. In DNA form, the CDR3 reads TGTGCCAGCAGTGTCCGTGCCTGGACTGGTTTTAATGAAAAACTGTTTTTT. Protein: CASSVRAWTGFNEKLFF.

The gene calls are TRBV11-2 and TRBJ1-1; D call uncertain. The ends were cut back, 5 bases at V and 0 bases at J, with 22 bases in the middle. The CDR3 is made up of 18 amino acids. CDR1 SGHAT and CDR2 FQNNGV come from the germline V gene. CDR3 loop: CASSQRLGPTQVNTEAFF. DNA of the CDR3: TGTGCCAGCAGCCAGCGTTTGGGTCCTACCCAAGTGAACACTGAAGCTTTCTTT.

The chain uses TRBV7-9 and TRBJ2-7, with 7 bases that match TRBD1. From germline, CDR1 is SEHNR and CDR2 FQNEAQ (reference sequence). J was trimmed by 7 bases and V by 5 bases; bases with no gene match: 11. The CDR3 length is 14 residues. The CDR3 region is CASSLTGAHLEQYF. CDR3 nucleotide sequence: TGTGCCAGCAGCCTTACAGGGGCCCACCTTGAGCAGTACTTC.

J is TRBJ1-2 and V is TRBV25-1, with D possibly TRBD1 on 6 matching bases. V was clipped by 8 bases and J by 6 bases, with 25 bases between them. Germline-derived CDR1 and CDR2 are MGHDK and SYGVNS. This CDR3 is built from 16 residues. The CDR3 here is CASQSGLGQTMDGYTF. CDR3 sequence (DNA): TGTGCCAGCCAATCGGGCCTCGGACAGACTATGGATGGCTACACCTTC.

The chain couples TRBV19 to TRBJ2-7; 7 positions match TRBD2. V shed 3 bases, J shed 8 bases, and the junction held 4 bases outside the gene matches. Germline V gene lookup returns CDR1 LNHDA and CDR2 SQIVND (reference sequence). The CDR3 has 12 amino acids. This CDR3 reads CASSMREGKQYF. As DNA, the CDR3 is TGTGCCAGTAGTATGAGGGAGGGGAAGCAGTACTTC.

The chain has TRBV7-9 and TRBJ2-5, with no clear D. The J call may be incorrect, as the DNA end agrees better with TRBJ2-7. Per the germline V gene, CDR1 is SEHNR and CDR2 is FQNEAQ (reference sequence). The CDR3 runs to 12 residues. The CDR3, as DNA: TGTGCCAGCAGCTTAAGAGACAACGAGCAGTACTTC. This encodes CASSLRDNEQYF.

The chain recombines TRBV11-3 with TRBJ2-1; tentatively, D is TRBD2 (5 bases). Germline assignment: CDR1 SGHNT and CDR2 YENEEA. Trimming took off 4 bases at V and 6 bases at J, with 13 bases between the two ends. CDR3 length: 14 residues. The CDR3 DNA follows: TGTGCCAGCAGCTCGTCAGGAGGAGTCAATGAGCAGTTCTTC. Residues: CASSSSGGVNEQFF.

V is TRBV6-5 and J is TRBJ2-1; D unclear. V lost 0 bases to trimming and J lost 12 bases, with 12 bases between them. Germline V gene data show CDR1 as MNHEY and CDR2 as SVGAGI. The CDR3 length is 13 residues. CDR3 sequence: CASSYSSVPGQFF. CDR3 in DNA: TGTGCCAGCAGTTACTCGTCGGTCCCTGGGCAGTTCTTC.

This clone is a singleton in its sample. The genes are TRBV11-1 and TRBJ2-7; maybe TRBD2 (5 bases). The CDR3 consists of 12 residues. The germline V and J ends were trimmed by 1 base and 5 bases, with 6 bases remaining between them. Looked up from germline, CDR1 is SGHAT and CDR2 is FQDESV (reference sequence). CDR3 region: CASSLVEDEQYF. DNA for the CDR3: TGTGCCAGCAGCTTAGTGGAGGACGAGCAGTACTTC. Full variable domain (rest looked up from reference TRBV11-1 and TRBJ2-7): EAEVAQSPRYKITEKSQAVAFWCDPISGHATLYWYRQILGQGPELLVQFQDESVVDDSQLPKDRFSAERLKGVDSTLKIQPAELGDSAMYLCASSLVEDEQYFGPGTRLTVT.

The rearrangement joins TRBV10-1 to TRBJ2-4; D remains ambiguous. Trimming took 3 bases from V and 4 from J, leaving 10 bases between them. The CDR3 has 14 amino acids. Germline-derived CDR1 and CDR2 are WNHNN and SYGVQD (reference sequence). This CDR3 reads CASSESAPKNIQYF. CDR3 sequence (DNA): TGCGCCAGCAGTGAATCAGCGCCTAAAAACATTCAGTACTTC.

This clone came up once. The V gene is TRBV4-3, the J gene TRBJ2-7; D may be TRBD1 (5 bases). Deletions cut 4 bases from V and 1 base from J, with 8 bases between. Germline CDR1 and CDR2: LGHNA and YSLEER. The CDR3 has 13 amino acids. The chain's CDR3 is CASSPAGSYEQYF. For the CDR3, the DNA is TGCGCCAGCAGCCCAGCAGGGTCCTACGAGCAGTACTTC.